What follows describes a single TCR beta chain. This record belongs to a study of blood T cell repertoires in COVID-19. Study overall: Sources were T cells, B-cell-depleted T cells, or PBMCs; the material itself was cDNA or gDNA.

Sequenced by immunoSEQ multiplex PCR; TCRdb stores in-frame clones only, minus some. The data contain more than 90,000 clones, about 89% of them singletons. Germline V lookup: CDR1 MNHEY, CDR2 SMNVEV (reference sequence). The CDR3 covers 14 residues. The V end was cut by 3 bases, the J end by 5 bases, with 13 bases between. The V and J genes are TRBV27 and TRBJ1-1, with unresolved D. This sequence was found in a man aged 35-49 years with acute or convalescent COVID-19. Material: peripheral blood. CDR3 protein: CASSFMVSGTEAFF. The CDR3 region has the DNA TGTGCCAGCAGTTTTATGGTCTCAGGAACTGAAGCTTTCTTT.